This note documents a single T cell receptor beta chain sequence. The sample is drawn from a study of radiotherapy plus CTLA-4 blockade in lung cancer. Sequenced by immunoSEQ multiplex PCR; TCRdb stores in-frame clones only, minus some. This table has tens of thousands of clones, about 72% appearing once. This CDR3 region has 16 residues. From germline, CDR1 is SGHTA and CDR2 FQGTGA. Unmatched junction bases numbered 6, after V lost 0 bases and J lost 5 bases. This sequence joins TRBV7-3 and TRBJ2-3; 9 bases are shared with TRBD2. The source material was peripheral blood, sampled from a patient treated with radiotherapy plus ipilimumab. This sequence originates from a human donor with non-small cell lung cancer who had a complete response to radiotherapy plus ipilimumab. CDR3 region: CASSLTAGGPVDTQYF. The CDR3 nucleotides are TGTGCCAGCAGCTTAACCGCGGGAGGGCCGGTAGATACGCAGTATTTT.